The 28 T cell receptor beta chains presented below share a single source sample, sequenced in a study of blood T cell repertoires in COVID-19 (dated by TCRdb to 2019 to 2021). The library was generated by the immunoSEQ multiplex PCR assay. In TCRdb, the immuneACCESS table is reduced to in-frame sequences with V and J assigned. These tables do not hold every clone; where another copy was compared, an unresolved V gene accounts for under half, and the others remain unexplained. Recorded for this sample are 200,000 to 250,000 clones; about 87% of them occurred a single time. Of the sample, roughly 2.6% falls within the top ten clones. The sequenced material came from PBMCs or T cells enriched from blood (not recorded which). The origin of the receptors is a woman in her 30s who had recovered from COVID-19.

The chain uses TRBV19 and TRBJ1-4; D is perhaps TRBD1 (5 bases). The CDR3 is 14 amino acids. Germline CDR1 reads LNHDA; CDR2 reads SQIVND (reference sequence). Trimming removed 1 base at V and 2 bases at J, with 5 bases between. The CDR3 region is CASSIGGTNEKLFF. In DNA form, the CDR3 reads TGTGCCAGTAGTATAGGGGGCACTAATGAAAAACTGTTTTTT.

This chain joins TRBV13 and TRBJ2-1; weak D call: TRBD1 (8 bases). The V end was cut by 5 bases, the J end by 8 bases, with 28 bases between. The CDR3 spans 18 residues. Germline assignment: CDR1 PRHDT and CDR2 FYEKMQ (reference sequence). DNA of the CDR3: TGTGCCAGCAGCCTCCTATCCGGGGACAGGATAGGGGGGGATGAGCAGTTCTTC. Protein: CASSLLSGDRIGGDEQFF.

V usage is TRBV29-1 and J usage is TRBJ1-5; tentative D call: TRBD1 (6 bases). Germline CDR1 SQVTM, CDR2 ANQGSEA. This CDR3 has 13 residues. Trimming removed 5 bases at V and 2 bases at J, with 10 bases between. Here the CDR3 DNA reads TGCAGCGTTAAGACAGGTGGCAATCAGCCCCAGCATTTT. Its translation: CSVKTGGNQPQHF.

V gene TRBV18 combines with J gene TRBJ1-4, with a possible D match to TRBD1 (6 bases). V was pared by 3 bases and J by 6 bases, with 17 bases between. This CDR3 is built from 16 residues. In germline, CDR1 is KGHSH, CDR2 LQKENI. CDR3 coding DNA: TGTGCCAGCTCACCGAGCGGGGGGGCGCAGTATGAAAAACTGTTTTTT. Its translation is CASSPSGGAQYEKLFF.

This rearrangement joins TRBV14 to TRBJ2-7; 12 positions match TRBD1. V shed 5 bases and J 5 bases; nucleotides not matched to a gene: 10. The CDR3 contains 16 residues. Germline CDR1 reads SGHDN; CDR2 reads FVKESK. Here the CDR3 DNA reads TGTGCCAGCAGCAGGCTCCGGGACAGGGGGCTGAACGAGCAGTACTTC. Protein product: CASSRLRDRGLNEQYF.

A few counts support this clone. The chain links TRBV19 to TRBJ1-1, with D unclear. From germline, CDR1 is LNHDA and CDR2 SQIVND (reference sequence). The CDR3 length is 12 residues. V lost 4 bases and J 5 bases, leaving 8 bases between the germline ends. In nucleotides, the CDR3 is TGTGCCAGTAGTACCCTTATGACTGAAGCTTTCTTT. Translated, it gives CASSTLMTEAFF. The full variable domain, its missing parts supplied by reference TRBV19 and TRBJ1-1, is DGGITQSPKYLFRKEGQNVTLSCEQNLNHDAMYWYRQDPGQGLRLIYYSQIVNDFQKGDIAEGYSVSREKKESFPLTVTSAQKNPTAFYLCASSTLMTEAFFGQGTRLTVV.

The V gene is TRBV4-3, the J gene TRBJ1-1; the D is unclear. CDR3 length equals 15 residues. Germline CDR1 and CDR2: LGHNA and YSLEER. V lost 4 bases and J lost 3, with 15 bases in between. CDR3 nucleotides: TGCGCCAGCAGCCCCTACTACTTGGGTGACACTGAAGCTTTCTTT. Translated, it gives CASSPYYLGDTEAFF.

This chain links TRBV11-2 with TRBJ1-2; a possible D gene is TRBD1 (5 bases). The V gene lost 0 bases and the J gene lost 4 bases, with 12 bases spanning the gap. The CDR3 length is 15 residues. Germline lookup yields CDR1 SGHAT and CDR2 FQNNGV. CDR3: CASSLDRARAYGYTF. CDR3 nucleotides: TGTGCCAGCAGCTTAGACCGGGCCAGGGCCTATGGCTACACCTTC.

The chain carries TRBV7-9 and TRBJ1-4; 10 positions match TRBD1. CDR3 length: 14 amino acids. Trimming took 6 bases from V and 7 from J; bases not matched to a gene: 5. CDR1 SEHNR and CDR2 FQNEAQ come from the germline V gene (reference sequence). The CDR3 DNA sequence: TGTGCCAGCAGAACCGGGACAGGGGTTGAAAAACTGTTTTTT. Translation: CASRTGTGVEKLFF.

This clone has a single count. The chain recombines TRBV3-1 (or the pseudogene TRBV3-2) with TRBJ2-5, with D possibly being TRBD1 (5 bases). V was trimmed by 0 bases and J by 1 base, leaving 12 bases between them. The germline CDR1 and CDR2 sequences are LGHDT and YNNKEL (reference sequence). The CDR3 runs 16 residues. As DNA, the CDR3 is TGTGCCAGCAGCCAAGATCCTTTAGGGGTCCAAGAGACCCAGTACTTC. Its protein is CASSQDPLGVQETQYF.

There are many counts of this clone. The V gene is TRBV28, the J gene TRBJ2-1, with 10 bases matching TRBD2. V shed 7 bases, J shed 15 bases, and the junction held 9 bases outside the gene matches. CDR1 is MDHEN and CDR2 is SYDVKM in the germline V gene. The CDR3 is 12 residues long. The CDR3 DNA is TGTGCCAGCACTACCCAGCGGGGGGGCTCGTTCTTC. Translated: CASTTQRGGSFF.

J is TRBJ1-4 and V is TRBV5-1; 9 bases are shared with TRBD1. V lost 3 bases to trimming and J lost 8 bases; unmatched junction nucleotides: 2. Germline assignment: CDR1 SGHRS and CDR2 YFSETQ. This CDR3 spans 13 amino acids. CDR3 residues: CASSWDRAEKLFF. In nucleotides, the CDR3 is TGCGCCAGCAGCTGGGACAGGGCCGAAAAACTGTTTTTT.

V usage is TRBV27 and J usage is TRBJ2-1, with 7 bases aligning to TRBD1. Trimming removed 2 bases from V and 7 bases from J; junction bases left unmatched: 11. The length of the CDR3 is 16 residues. Germline-derived CDR1 and CDR2 are MNHEY and SMNVEV (reference sequence). CDR3 sequence (DNA): TGTGCCAGCAGTTTACTCGGGACAGACCTTTGGAATGAGCAGTTCTTC. It specifies CASSLLGTDLWNEQFF.

This sequence joins TRBV6-1 and TRBJ1-2, with TRBD1 matching 8 bases. This CDR3 spans 15 amino acids. Germline V CDR1 and CDR2: MNHNS, SASEGT. Unmatched junction bases numbered 11, after V lost 3 bases and J lost 8 bases. CDR3 region: CASSELADRVRGYTF. CDR3 in DNA: TGTGCCAGCAGTGAGTTAGCGGACAGGGTGCGAGGCTACACCTTC.

This chain links TRBV6-2 or TRBV6-3 with TRBJ2-2, with 7 bases identical to TRBD2. Trimming at V came to 6 bases and at J to 3 bases, leaving 7 bases not matched to a gene. Germline CDR1 is MNHEY and CDR2 is SVGEGT. CDR3 length equals 15 residues. CDR3 in amino acids: CASSRRRGDTGELFF. Here the CDR3 DNA reads TGTGCCAGCAGCCGGAGACGGGGGGACACCGGGGAGCTGTTTTTT.

This clone was observed a few times. The V gene is TRBV19, the J gene TRBJ2-5; 9 bases agree with TRBD2. This CDR3 has 13 residues. With V trimmed by 7 bases and J by 4 bases, 4 bases remained unmatched. From germline, CDR1 is LNHDA and CDR2 SQIVND (reference sequence). Here the CDR3 DNA reads TGTGCCAGTACCCAGACTAGCGGAGAGACCCAGTACTTC. Its translation: CASTQTSGETQYF. The full variable domain, rest sourced from reference TRBV19 and TRBJ2-5, is DGGITQSPKYLFRKEGQNVTLSCEQNLNHDAMYWYRQDPGQGLRLIYYSQIVNDFQKGDIAEGYSVSREKKESFPLTVTSAQKNPTAFYLCASTQTSGETQYFGPGTRLLVL.

The V call is TRBV29-1, the J call TRBJ1-1; D may be TRBD1 (6 bases). Germline values: CDR1 SQVTM, CDR2 ANQGSEA. This CDR3 contains 12 residues. V was trimmed by 6 bases and J by 2 bases, leaving 10 bases between them. CDR3 DNA: TGCAGCGTCGACAGGTCTAACACTGAAGCTTTCTTT. Its protein is CSVDRSNTEAFF.

V and J are TRBV7-2 and TRBJ2-2, with TRBD1 matching 11 bases. Germline CDR1 is SGHTA and CDR2 is FQGNSA. V dropped 5 bases and J dropped 7; count of bases not matched to a gene: 9. The CDR3 covers 16 residues. CDR3 coding DNA: TGTGCCAGCAGCCTTGGACAGGGGGCAGTTGGCGGGGAGCTGTTTTTT. This encodes CASSLGQGAVGGELFF.

V and J are TRBV27 and TRBJ2-3; possibly TRBD2 for D (6 bases). Germline CDR1 and CDR2: MNHEY and SMNVEV (reference sequence). CDR3 size: 14 residues. The V gene lost 4 bases and the J gene lost 0 bases, with 8 bases spanning the gap. The CDR3 protein is CASSWRGSTDTQYF. As DNA, the CDR3 is TGTGCCAGCAGTTGGAGGGGAAGCACAGATACGCAGTATTTT.

In this sample, this clone turned up once. The CDR3 loop reads CASSQGALPSGDYGYTF. In DNA, the CDR3 is TGCGCCAGCAGCCAAGGGGCGCTGCCTTCGGGGGACTATGGCTACACCTTC. This chain joins TRBV4-3 and TRBJ1-2, with D possibly being TRBD1 (5 bases). There are 17 residues in the CDR3. Germline CDR1 is LGHNA and CDR2 is YSLEER. V gave up 1 base and J gave up 3 bases, with 18 bases separating them.

The J gene is TRBJ1-2, the V gene TRBV7-2; D perhaps matches TRBD1 (6 bases). The CDR3 totals 15 residues. Germline CDR1 reads SGHTA; CDR2 reads FQGNSA. Trimming left V 1 base short and J 4 bases short, with 13 bases between. CDR3 in amino acids: CASSLEGVTPYGYTF. CDR3 DNA sequence: TGTGCCAGCAGCTTAGAGGGGGTCACTCCCTATGGCTACACCTTC.

The rearrangement uses TRBV5-8 and TRBJ1-2; D ambiguous. Germline V gene data show CDR1 as SGHTS and CDR2 as YDEGEE. The CDR3 has 14 amino acids. Between the trimmed V and J ends, which lost 6 bases and 6 bases, there was a span of 18 bases. CDR3 region: CASIPGRYGNGYTF. As DNA, the CDR3 is TGTGCCAGCATCCCCGGACGATACGGGAATGGCTACACCTTC.

The chain employs TRBV4-3 and TRBJ2-1, with D possibly TRBD2 on 5 matching bases. The CDR3 length is 17 residues. Looked up from germline, CDR1 is LGHNA and CDR2 is YSLEER. V was trimmed by 0 bases and J by 3 bases, leaving 15 bases between them. CDR3 in amino acids: CASSQDRGYGGYNEQFF. The CDR3 DNA reads as TGCGCCAGCAGCCAAGATCGAGGGTATGGAGGCTACAATGAGCAGTTCTTC.

The chain recombines TRBV2 with TRBJ2-7; 11 bases line up with TRBD2. Germline V lookup: CDR1 SNHLY, CDR2 FYNNEI. The CDR3 has 13 residues. V dropped 6 bases and J dropped 4; count of bases not matched to a gene: 2. CDR3 DNA: TGTGCCAGCAGAACTAGCGGGGGTTACGAGCAGTACTTC. Translation gives CASRTSGGYEQYF.

This clone was seen more than once but under ten times. The chain links TRBV6-4 to TRBJ2-3, with D perhaps given as TRBD1 or TRBD2 (6 bases each). Per the germline V gene, CDR1 is MRHNA and CDR2 is SNTAGT. Trimming cost V 4 bases and J 5 bases, with 13 bases left between them. This CDR3 region has 14 residues. The CDR3 DNA follows: TGTGCCAGCAGTGCCTCGGGGGCCGAAGATACGCAGTATTTT. As protein: CASSASGAEDTQYF.

V gene TRBV19 combines with J gene TRBJ2-3; TRBD1 aligns across 8 bases. Per germline, CDR1 LNHDA and CDR2 SQIVND (reference sequence). The CDR3 is 14 amino acids. V shed 8 bases, J shed 4 bases, and the junction held 8 bases outside the gene matches. This CDR3 is CASEPDREADTQYF. The DNA for the CDR3 is TGTGCCAGTGAACCGGACAGGGAAGCAGATACGCAGTATTTT. Combining the CDR3 with reference TRBV19 and TRBJ2-3 gives the whole variable domain DGGITQSPKYLFRKEGQNVTLSCEQNLNHDAMYWYRQDPGQGLRLIYYSQIVNDFQKGDIAEGYSVSREKKESFPLTVTSAQKNPTAFYLCASEPDREADTQYFGPGTRLTVL.

V usage is TRBV5-1 and J usage is TRBJ1-4; 12 bases agree with TRBD1. This CDR3 has 17 amino acids. Germline V gene lookup returns CDR1 SGHRS and CDR2 YFSETQ. V was clipped by 4 bases and J by 2 bases; unmatched bases: 6. In nucleotides, the CDR3 is TGCGCCAGCAGCGGGGGACAGGGGGCTGTTACTAATGAAAAACTGTTTTTT. This encodes CASSGGQGAVTNEKLFF.

The CDR3 coding sequence is TGTGCCAGCAGTTTAGACAGAACCTATAATTCACCCCTCCACTTT. Protein: CASSLDRTYNSPLHF. The J gene is TRBJ1-6, the V gene TRBV27; possibly TRBD1 for D (5 bases). This CDR3 has 15 residues. CDR1 and CDR2 from the germline V gene are MNHEY and SMNVEV (reference sequence). Trimming took 2 bases from V and 2 from J, leaving 7 bases between them.